The sample holds one count of the clone carrying this T cell receptor beta chain. What it binds is not known. The data stem from a study of CD8+CD57+ T cells in acquired aplastic anemia. Study-level background: Across the sorted CD4+ and CD8+ cells, DNA amounts averaged approximately 3.1 ug. Findings and limits, study-wide: Patients and controls had in common twenty-nine CD8+ CDR3 sequences.

Trimming removed 0 bases from V and 6 bases from J; junction bases left unmatched: 4. CDR1 is SGHKS and CDR2 is YYEKEE in the germline V gene (reference sequence). The CDR3 runs 16 residues. Individuals selected for sequencing had exhibited CD8+CD57+ cell expansion on flow cytometry. When blood sampling took place, the patients had received no therapy. The study profiled TCR beta VDJ and CDR3 using genomic DNA as template. TCRdb reprocessed the reads via MiXCR and lists one record per CDR3 protein. The sample gives about 180,000 distinct CDR3 sequences, nearly 50% of which show up once; 10% to 15% is in the top ten.

The sample taken for sequencing was sorted CD4+, CD8+, or CD8+CD57+ T cells (not recorded which) from PBMCs. The chain combines TRBV5-5 with TRBJ1-5; 12 bases align to TRBD1. The source is a human donor with aplastic anemia. The DNA for the CDR3 is TGTGCCAGCAGCTTGGATGGGACAGGGGGCGTTCAGCCCCAGCATTTT. Its protein product is CASSLDGTGGVQPQHF.